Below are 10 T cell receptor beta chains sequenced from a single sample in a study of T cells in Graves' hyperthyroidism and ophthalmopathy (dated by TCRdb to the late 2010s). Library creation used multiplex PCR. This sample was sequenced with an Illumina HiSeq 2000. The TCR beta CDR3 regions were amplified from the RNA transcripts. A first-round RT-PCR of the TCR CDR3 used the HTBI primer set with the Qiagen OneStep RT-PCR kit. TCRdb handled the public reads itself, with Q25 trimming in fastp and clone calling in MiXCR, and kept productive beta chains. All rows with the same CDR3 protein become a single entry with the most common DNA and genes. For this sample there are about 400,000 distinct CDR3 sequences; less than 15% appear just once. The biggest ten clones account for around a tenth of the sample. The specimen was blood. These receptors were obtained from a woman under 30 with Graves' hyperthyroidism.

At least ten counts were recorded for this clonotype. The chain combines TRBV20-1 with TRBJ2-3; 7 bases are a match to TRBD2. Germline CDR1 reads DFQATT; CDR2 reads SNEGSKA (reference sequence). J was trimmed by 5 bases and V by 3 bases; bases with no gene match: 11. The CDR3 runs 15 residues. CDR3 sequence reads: CSASFGGGPKDTQYF. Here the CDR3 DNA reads TGCAGTGCTAGCTTCGGGGGAGGGCCTAAAGATACGCAGTATTTT.

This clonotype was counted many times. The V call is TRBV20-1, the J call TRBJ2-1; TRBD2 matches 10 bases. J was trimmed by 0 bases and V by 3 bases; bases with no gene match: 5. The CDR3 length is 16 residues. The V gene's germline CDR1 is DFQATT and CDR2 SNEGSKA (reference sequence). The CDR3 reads CSASEASGSSYNEQFF. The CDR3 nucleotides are TGCAGTGCTAGTGAGGCTAGCGGGAGCTCCTACAATGAGCAGTTCTTC.

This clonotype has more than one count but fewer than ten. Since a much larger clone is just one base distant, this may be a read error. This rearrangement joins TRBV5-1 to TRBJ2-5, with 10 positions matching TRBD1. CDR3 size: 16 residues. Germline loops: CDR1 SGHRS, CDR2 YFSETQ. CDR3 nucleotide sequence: TGTGCCAGCAGTCCGGGTGTAGGGACAGGGGAAGAGACCCAGTACTTC. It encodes CASSPGVGTGEETQYF.

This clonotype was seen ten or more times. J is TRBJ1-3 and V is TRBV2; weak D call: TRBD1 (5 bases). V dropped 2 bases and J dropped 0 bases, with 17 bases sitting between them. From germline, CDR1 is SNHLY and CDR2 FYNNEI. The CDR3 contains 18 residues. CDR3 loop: CASSESGLEALSGNTIYF. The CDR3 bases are TGTGCCAGCAGTGAATCGGGACTGGAGGCTCTCTCTGGAAACACCATATATTTT.

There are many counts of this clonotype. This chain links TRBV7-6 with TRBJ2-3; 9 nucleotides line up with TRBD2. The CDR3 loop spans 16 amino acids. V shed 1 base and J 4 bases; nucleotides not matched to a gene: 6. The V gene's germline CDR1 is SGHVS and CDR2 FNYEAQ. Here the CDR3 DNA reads TGTGCCAGCAGCTTAGTGGGTAGCGGGAGCGCAGATACGCAGTATTTT. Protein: CASSLVGSGSADTQYF. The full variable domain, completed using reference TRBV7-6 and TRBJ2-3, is GAGVSQSPRYKVTKRGQDVALRCDPISGHVSLYWYRQALGQGPEFLTYFNYEAQQDKSGLPNDRFSAERPEGSISTLTIQRTEQRDSAMYRCASSLVGSGSADTQYFGPGTRLTVL.

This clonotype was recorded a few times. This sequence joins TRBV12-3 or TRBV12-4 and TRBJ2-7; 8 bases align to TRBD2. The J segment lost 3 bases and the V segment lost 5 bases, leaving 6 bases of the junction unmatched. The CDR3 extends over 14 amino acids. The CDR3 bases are TGTGCCAGCAGTCTTAGCGGGACCGGCTACGAGCAGTACTTC. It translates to CASSLSGTGYEQYF.

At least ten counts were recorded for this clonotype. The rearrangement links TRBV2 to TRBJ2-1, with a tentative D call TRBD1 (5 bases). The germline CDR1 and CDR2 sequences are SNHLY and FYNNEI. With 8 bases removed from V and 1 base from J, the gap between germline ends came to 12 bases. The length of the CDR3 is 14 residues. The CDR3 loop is CASGAGLSYNEQFF. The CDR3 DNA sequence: TGTGCCAGCGGTGCAGGGCTATCCTACAATGAGCAGTTCTTC.

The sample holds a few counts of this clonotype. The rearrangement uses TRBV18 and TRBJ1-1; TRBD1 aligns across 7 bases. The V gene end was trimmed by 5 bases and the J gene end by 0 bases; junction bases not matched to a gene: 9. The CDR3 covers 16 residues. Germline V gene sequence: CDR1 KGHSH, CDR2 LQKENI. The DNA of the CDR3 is TGTGCCAGCTCATTCGGCCCCGGGACAGTGAACACTGAAGCTTTCTTT. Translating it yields CASSFGPGTVNTEAFF.

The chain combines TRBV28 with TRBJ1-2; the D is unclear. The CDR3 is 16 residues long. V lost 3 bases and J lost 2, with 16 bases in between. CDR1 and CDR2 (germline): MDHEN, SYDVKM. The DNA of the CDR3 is TGTGCCAGCAGTTTCTTTCCCGAAACGGGAAACTATGGCTACACCTTC. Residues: CASSFFPETGNYGYTF.

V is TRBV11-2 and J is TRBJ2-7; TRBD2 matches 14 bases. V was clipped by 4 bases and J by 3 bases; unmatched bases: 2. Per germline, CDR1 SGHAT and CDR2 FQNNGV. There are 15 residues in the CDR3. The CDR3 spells CASSSGLAGVYEQYF. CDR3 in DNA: TGTGCCAGCAGCTCGGGACTAGCGGGGGTCTACGAGCAGTACTTC.